One sample yielded the 12 T cell receptor beta chains listed below, sequenced in a study of CD4 T cells in relation to SARS-CoV-2 and coronaviruses. CD4+ T cells from unexposed donors were obtained before the COVID-19 pandemic (2011-2018). The protocol was immunoSEQ multiplex PCR, while the TCRdb copy is restricted to in-frame clones and leaves out a portion. The top ten clones hold 1.3% to 1.5% of a sample with around 56,000 clones, approximately 90% of them seen once. Sequenced: memory CD4+ T cells from PBMCs. The source of these receptors is a human donor in good health.

This clone was counted once. The chain joins TRBV3-1 (or the pseudogene TRBV3-2) to TRBJ2-3; 8 positions match TRBD2. CDR3 length equals 18 residues. Looked up from germline, CDR1 is LGHDT and CDR2 is YNNKEL (reference sequence). V shed 2 bases and J 3 bases; nucleotides not matched to a gene: 13. This chain's CDR3 is CASSQRTPGTSRTDTQYF. The CDR3 DNA reads as TGTGCCAGCAGCCAACGTACACCAGGGACTAGTCGTACAGATACGCAGTATTTT.

The sample holds one count of this clone. The rearrangement links TRBV14 to TRBJ2-5; D is undetermined. Per the germline V gene, CDR1 is SGHDN and CDR2 is FVKESK. With 0 bases removed from V and 7 bases from J, the gap between germline ends came to 0 bases. There are 10 residues in the CDR3. CDR3 sequence: CASSQETQYF. Here the CDR3 DNA reads TGTGCCAGCAGCCAAGAGACCCAGTACTTC.

This clone came up a few times. This sequence joins TRBV6-1 and TRBJ2-2; 8 bases fit TRBD1. Germline assignment: CDR1 MNHNS and CDR2 SASEGT. CDR3 length: 16 amino acids. The trim removed 3 bases at V and 1 base at J, leaving 4 bases unmatched. The CDR3 reads CASSDSGTGNTGELFF. CDR3 in DNA: TGTGCCAGCAGTGATTCCGGGACAGGGAACACCGGGGAGCTGTTTTTT.

The rearrangement joins TRBV4-1 to TRBJ2-1; 14 nucleotides line up with TRBD2. V lost 0 bases, J lost 8 bases, and 6 bases stayed unmatched. Per the germline V gene, CDR1 is MGHRA and CDR2 is YSYEKL. The CDR3 length is 17 residues. The CDR3 DNA sequence: TGCGCCAGCAGCCAAGATTCGACTAGCGGGAGGGTGCATGAGCAGTTCTTC. It specifies CASSQDSTSGRVHEQFF.

The rearrangement uses TRBV6-5 and TRBJ2-5, with TRBD2 matching 9 bases. J lost 4 bases, V lost 6 bases, and 9 bases had no gene match. The CDR3 is made up of 15 amino acids. Germline CDR1 and CDR2: MNHEY and SVGAGI. The chain's CDR3 is CASRMGLAGRETQYF. The CDR3 bases are TGTGCCAGCAGGATGGGACTAGCTGGCCGAGAGACCCAGTACTTC.

The V call is TRBV4-2, the J call TRBJ2-5, with 12 bases lining up with TRBD1. V was pared by 3 bases and J by 4 bases, with 3 bases of the junction left unmatched. This CDR3 region has 15 residues. The germline CDR1 and CDR2 sequences are LGHNA and YNFKEQ. The CDR3 sequence: CASSQQGQGAETQYF. The CDR3, as DNA: TGTGCCAGCAGCCAGCAGGGACAGGGGGCAGAGACCCAGTACTTC.

The chain couples TRBV27 to TRBJ2-1, with 8 bases matching TRBD2. Germline CDR1 is MNHEY and CDR2 is SMNVEV (reference sequence). V dropped 2 bases and J dropped 6; count of bases not matched to a gene: 6. The CDR3 spans 15 residues. CDR3 sequence reads: CASSLRREAPNEQFF. CDR3 in DNA: TGTGCCAGCAGTTTAAGGCGGGAGGCCCCCAATGAGCAGTTCTTC.

The V call is TRBV29-1, the J call TRBJ2-2; no reliable D call. Germline V gene sequence: CDR1 SQVTM, CDR2 ANQGSEA. CDR3 length equals 13 residues. The V gene lost 6 bases and the J gene lost 4 bases, with 12 bases spanning the gap. In nucleotides, the CDR3 is TGCAGCGTCAAGTCCACGAGCACCGGGGAGCTGTTTTTT. It codes for CSVKSTSTGELFF.

The chain couples TRBV5-1 to TRBJ2-5; TRBD2 matches 11 bases. CDR3 size: 15 residues. Trimming removed 5 bases from V and 2 bases from J; junction bases left unmatched: 5. Germline V gene sequence: CDR1 SGHRS, CDR2 YFSETQ. DNA of the CDR3: TGCGCCAGCAGGTCGGGACTAGCGGTACAAGAGACCCAGTACTTC. Amino acid sequence: CASRSGLAVQETQYF.

This clone has more than one count but fewer than ten. The chain is built from TRBV28 and TRBJ1-5; no clear D. The CDR3 has 14 residues. Per germline, CDR1 MDHEN and CDR2 SYDVKM. V was pared by 3 bases and J by 4 bases, with 10 bases between. The CDR3 nucleotides read TGTGCCAGCAGTTTGTTGGTGGCGAATCAGCCCCAGCATTTT. Protein: CASSLLVANQPQHF.

In this sample, this clone turned up once. The chain has TRBV2 and TRBJ2-2; 8 bases agree with TRBD2. The J segment lost 5 bases and the V segment lost 7 bases, leaving 6 bases of the junction unmatched. This CDR3 is 14 amino acids long. The V gene's germline CDR1 is SNHLY and CDR2 FYNNEI. The CDR3 protein is CASTGLARTGELFF. CDR3 in DNA: TGTGCCAGCACTGGACTAGCTAGGACCGGGGAGCTGTTTTTT.

The rearrangement uses TRBV5-4 and TRBJ2-1, with 7 bases aligning to TRBD2. Unmatched junction bases numbered 10, after V lost 0 bases and J lost 7 bases. CDR3 size: 16 residues. Germline V gene sequence: CDR1 SGHNT, CDR2 YYREEE (reference sequence). CDR3 sequence (DNA): TGTGCCAGCAGCTTGGCTGAGACTAGCAGCCGTAATGAGCAGTTCTTC. Encoded protein: CASSLAETSSRNEQFF.